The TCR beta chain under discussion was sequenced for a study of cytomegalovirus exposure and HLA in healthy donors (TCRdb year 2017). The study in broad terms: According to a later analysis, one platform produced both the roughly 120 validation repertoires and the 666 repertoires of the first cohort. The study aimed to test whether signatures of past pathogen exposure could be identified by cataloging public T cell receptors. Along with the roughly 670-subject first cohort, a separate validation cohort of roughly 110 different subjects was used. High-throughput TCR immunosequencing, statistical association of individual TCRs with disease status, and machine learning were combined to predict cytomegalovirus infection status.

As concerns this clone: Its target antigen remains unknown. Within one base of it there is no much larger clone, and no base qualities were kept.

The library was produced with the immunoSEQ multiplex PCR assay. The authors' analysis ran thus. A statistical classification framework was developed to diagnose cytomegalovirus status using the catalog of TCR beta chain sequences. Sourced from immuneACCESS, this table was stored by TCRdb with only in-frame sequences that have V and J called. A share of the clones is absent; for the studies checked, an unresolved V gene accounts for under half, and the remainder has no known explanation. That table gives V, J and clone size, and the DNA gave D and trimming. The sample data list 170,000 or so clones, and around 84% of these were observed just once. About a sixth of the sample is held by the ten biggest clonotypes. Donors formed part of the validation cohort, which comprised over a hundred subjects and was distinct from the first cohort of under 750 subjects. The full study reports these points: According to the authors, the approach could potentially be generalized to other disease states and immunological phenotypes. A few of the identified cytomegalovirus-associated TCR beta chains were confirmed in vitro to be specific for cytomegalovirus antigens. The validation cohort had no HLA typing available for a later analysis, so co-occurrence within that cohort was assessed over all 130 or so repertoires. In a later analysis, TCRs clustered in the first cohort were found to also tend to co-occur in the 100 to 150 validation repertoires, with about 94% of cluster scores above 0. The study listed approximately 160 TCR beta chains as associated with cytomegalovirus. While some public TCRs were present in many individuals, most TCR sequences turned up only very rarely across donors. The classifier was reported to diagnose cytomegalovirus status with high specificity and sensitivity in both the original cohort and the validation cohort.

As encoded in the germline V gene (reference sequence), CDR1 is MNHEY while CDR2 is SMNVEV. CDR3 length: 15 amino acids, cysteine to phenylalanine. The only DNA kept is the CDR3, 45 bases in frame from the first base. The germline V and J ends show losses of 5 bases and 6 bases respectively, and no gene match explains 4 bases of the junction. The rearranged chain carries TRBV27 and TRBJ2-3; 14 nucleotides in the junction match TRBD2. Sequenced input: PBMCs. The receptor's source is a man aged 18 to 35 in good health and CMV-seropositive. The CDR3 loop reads CASSPGLAGGDTQYF. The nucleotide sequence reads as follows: TGTGCCAGCAGTCCCGGACTAGCGGGAGGCGATACGCAGTATTTT.